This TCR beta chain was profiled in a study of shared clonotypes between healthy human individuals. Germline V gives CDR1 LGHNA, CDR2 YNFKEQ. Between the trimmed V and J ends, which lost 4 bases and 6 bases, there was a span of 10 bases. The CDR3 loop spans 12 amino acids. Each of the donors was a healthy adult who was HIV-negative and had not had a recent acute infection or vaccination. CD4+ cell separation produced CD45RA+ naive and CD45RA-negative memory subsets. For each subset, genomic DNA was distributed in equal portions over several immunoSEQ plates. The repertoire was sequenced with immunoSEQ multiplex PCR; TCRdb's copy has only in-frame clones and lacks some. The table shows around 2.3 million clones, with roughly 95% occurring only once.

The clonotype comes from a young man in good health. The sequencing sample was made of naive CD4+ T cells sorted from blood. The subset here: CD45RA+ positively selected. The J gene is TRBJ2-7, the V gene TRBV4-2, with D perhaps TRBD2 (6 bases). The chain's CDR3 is CASSLQAGEQYF. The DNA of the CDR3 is TGTGCCAGCAGCCTACAAGCGGGCGAGCAGTACTTC.